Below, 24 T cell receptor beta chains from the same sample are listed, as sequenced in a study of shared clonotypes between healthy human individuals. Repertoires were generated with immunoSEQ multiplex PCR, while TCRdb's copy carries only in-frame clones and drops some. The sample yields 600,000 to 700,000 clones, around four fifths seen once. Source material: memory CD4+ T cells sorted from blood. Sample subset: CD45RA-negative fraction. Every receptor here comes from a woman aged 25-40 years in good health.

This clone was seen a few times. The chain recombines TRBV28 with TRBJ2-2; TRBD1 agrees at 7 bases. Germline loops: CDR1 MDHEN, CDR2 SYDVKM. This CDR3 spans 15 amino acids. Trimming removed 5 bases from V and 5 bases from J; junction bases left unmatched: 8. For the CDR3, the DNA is TGTGCCAGCAGTCCTATCCCGACAGGGACCGGGGAGCTGTTTTTT. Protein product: CASSPIPTGTGELFF.

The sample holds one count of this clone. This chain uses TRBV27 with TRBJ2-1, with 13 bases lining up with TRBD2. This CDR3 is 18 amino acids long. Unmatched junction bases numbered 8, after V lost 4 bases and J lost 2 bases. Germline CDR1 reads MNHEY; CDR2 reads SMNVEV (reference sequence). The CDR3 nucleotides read TGTGCCAGCAGTTCCCCGGGACTAGCGGGGCAAACCTACAATGAGCAGTTCTTC. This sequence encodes CASSSPGLAGQTYNEQFF.

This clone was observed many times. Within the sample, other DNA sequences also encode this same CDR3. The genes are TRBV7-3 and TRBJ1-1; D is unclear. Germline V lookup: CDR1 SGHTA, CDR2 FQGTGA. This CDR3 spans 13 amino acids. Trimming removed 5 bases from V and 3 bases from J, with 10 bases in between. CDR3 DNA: TGTGCCAGCAGCCCCCAGAGGGACACTGAAGCTTTCTTT. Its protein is CASSPQRDTEAFF.

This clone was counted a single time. For the CDR3, the DNA is TGTGCCATCAGTGTGGAGAGAAACTATGGCTACACCTTC. It translates to CAISVERNYGYTF. The chain combines TRBV10-3 with TRBJ1-2; D unclear. The CDR3 is 13 amino acids. Trimming stripped 4 bases from V and 2 bases from J, with 8 bases between. Germline V lookup: CDR1 ENHRY, CDR2 SYGVKD.

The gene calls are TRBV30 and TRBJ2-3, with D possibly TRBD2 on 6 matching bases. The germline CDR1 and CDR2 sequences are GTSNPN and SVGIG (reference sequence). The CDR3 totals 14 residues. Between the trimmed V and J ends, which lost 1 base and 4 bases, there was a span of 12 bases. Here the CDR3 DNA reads TGTGCCTGGAGTGGCGGGGCCGAGGCAGATACGCAGTATTTT. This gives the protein CAWSGGAEADTQYF.

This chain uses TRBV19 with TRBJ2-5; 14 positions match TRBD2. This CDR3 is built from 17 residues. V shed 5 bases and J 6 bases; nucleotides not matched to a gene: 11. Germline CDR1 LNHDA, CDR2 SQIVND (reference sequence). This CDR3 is CASSAHTGTSGSKTQYF. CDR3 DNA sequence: TGTGCCAGTAGTGCCCACACCGGGACTAGCGGGAGTAAGACCCAGTACTTC.

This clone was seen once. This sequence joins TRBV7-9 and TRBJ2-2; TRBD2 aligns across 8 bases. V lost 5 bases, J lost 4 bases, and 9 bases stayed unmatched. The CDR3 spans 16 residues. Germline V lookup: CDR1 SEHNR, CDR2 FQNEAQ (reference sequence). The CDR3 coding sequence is TGTGCCAGCAGCGGACCGGGACTAGGGCTCACCGGGGAGCTGTTTTTT. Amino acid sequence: CASSGPGLGLTGELFF.

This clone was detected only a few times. This chain's CDR3 is CASHRGTGGGLETQYF. CDR3 coding DNA: TGTGCCAGCCACCGGGGGACGGGAGGGGGCCTGGAGACCCAGTACTTC. The V gene is TRBV5-4, the J gene TRBJ2-5; the D gene is possibly TRBD2 (8 bases). CDR1 and CDR2 from the germline V gene are SGHNT and YYREEE (reference sequence). There are 16 residues in the CDR3. Trimming cost V 7 bases and J 5 bases, with 24 bases left between them.

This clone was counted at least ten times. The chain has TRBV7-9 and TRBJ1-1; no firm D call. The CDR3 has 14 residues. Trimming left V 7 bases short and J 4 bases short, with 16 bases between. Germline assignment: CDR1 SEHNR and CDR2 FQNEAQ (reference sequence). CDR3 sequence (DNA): TGTGCCAGCATGAATTTGTCGGTGAGCACTGAAGCTTTCTTT. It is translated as CASMNLSVSTEAFF.

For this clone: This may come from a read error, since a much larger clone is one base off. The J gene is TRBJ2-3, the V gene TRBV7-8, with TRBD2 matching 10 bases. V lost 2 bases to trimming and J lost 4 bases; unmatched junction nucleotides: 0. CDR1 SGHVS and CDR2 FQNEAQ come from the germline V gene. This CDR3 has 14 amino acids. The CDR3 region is CASSLSGRADTQYF. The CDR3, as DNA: TGTGCCAGCAGCTTAAGCGGGAGGGCAGATACGCAGTATTTT. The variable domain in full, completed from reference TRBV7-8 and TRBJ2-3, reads GAGVSQSPRYKVAKRGQDVALRCDPISGHVSLFWYQQALGQGPEFLTYFQNEAQLDKSGLPSDRFFAERPEGSVSTLKIQRTQQEDSAVYLCASSLSGRADTQYFGPGTRLTVL.

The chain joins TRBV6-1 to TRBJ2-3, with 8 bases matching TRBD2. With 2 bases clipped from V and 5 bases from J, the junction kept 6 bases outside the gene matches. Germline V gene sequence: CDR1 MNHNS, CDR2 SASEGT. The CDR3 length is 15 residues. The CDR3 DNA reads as TGTGCCAGCAGTGAAAAGCGGGGGTTGGAAGATACGCAGTATTTT. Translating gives CASSEKRGLEDTQYF.

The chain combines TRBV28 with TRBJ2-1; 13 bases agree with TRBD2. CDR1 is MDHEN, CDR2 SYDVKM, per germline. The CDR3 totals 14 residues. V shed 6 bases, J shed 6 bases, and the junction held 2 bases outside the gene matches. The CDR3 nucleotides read TGTGCCAGCAGCCGGACTAGCGGGGGCAATGAGCAGTTCTTC. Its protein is CASSRTSGGNEQFF.

The DNA for the CDR3 is TGTGCCAGCAGTTCCCCCATAAGAGGACAGGGAGAGACCCAGTACTTC. Encoded protein: CASSSPIRGQGETQYF. This chain links TRBV27 with TRBJ2-5; 8 bases agree with TRBD1. Germline V lookup: CDR1 MNHEY, CDR2 SMNVEV (reference sequence). After removal of 4 bases from V and 4 bases from J, the junction contained 11 bases not matched to a gene. This CDR3 is built from 16 residues.

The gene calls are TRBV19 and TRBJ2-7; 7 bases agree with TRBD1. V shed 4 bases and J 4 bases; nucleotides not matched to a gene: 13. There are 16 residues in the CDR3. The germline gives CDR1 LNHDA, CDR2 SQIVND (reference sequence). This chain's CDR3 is CASSTQLPGQRYEQYF. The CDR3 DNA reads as TGTGCCAGTAGTACCCAATTACCGGGACAGAGATACGAGCAGTACTTC.

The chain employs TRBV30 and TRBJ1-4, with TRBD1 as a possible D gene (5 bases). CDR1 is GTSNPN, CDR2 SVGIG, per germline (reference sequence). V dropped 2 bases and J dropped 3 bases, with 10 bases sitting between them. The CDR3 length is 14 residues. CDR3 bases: TGTGCCTGGAGTAGAGGGGCGGCTAATGAAAAACTGTTTTTT. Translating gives CAWSRGAANEKLFF.

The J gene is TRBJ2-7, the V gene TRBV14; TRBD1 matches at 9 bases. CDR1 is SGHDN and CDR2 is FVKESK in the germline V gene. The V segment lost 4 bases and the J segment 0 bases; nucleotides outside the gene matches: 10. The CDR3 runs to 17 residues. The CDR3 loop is CASSLGRTGAFSYEQYF. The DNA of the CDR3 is TGTGCCAGCAGCCTAGGACGGACAGGGGCCTTCTCCTACGAGCAGTACTTC.

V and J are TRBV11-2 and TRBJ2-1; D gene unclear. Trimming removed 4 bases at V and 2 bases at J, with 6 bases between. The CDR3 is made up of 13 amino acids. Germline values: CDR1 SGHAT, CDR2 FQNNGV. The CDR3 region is CASSSSTYNEQFF. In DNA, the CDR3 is TGTGCCAGCAGCTCATCCACCTACAATGAGCAGTTCTTC.

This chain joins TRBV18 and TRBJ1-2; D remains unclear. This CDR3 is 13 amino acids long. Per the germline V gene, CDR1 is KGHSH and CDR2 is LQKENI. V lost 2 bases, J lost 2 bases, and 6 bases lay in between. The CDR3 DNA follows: TGTGCCAGCTCACCAAACAAAAACTATGGCTACACCTTC. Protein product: CASSPNKNYGYTF.

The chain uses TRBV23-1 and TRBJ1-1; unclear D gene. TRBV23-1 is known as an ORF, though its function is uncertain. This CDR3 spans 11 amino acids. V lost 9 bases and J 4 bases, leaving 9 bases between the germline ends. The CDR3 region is CASEFCTEAFF. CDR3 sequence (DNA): TGCGCCAGTGAATTCTGCACTGAAGCTTTCTTT.

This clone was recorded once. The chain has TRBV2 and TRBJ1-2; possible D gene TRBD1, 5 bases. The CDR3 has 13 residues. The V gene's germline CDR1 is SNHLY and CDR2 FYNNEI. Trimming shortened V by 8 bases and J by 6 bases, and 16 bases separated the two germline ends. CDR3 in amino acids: CASRGQHGHGYTF. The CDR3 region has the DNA TGTGCCAGCCGTGGACAACACGGTCATGGCTACACCTTC. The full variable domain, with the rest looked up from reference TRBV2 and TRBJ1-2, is EPEVTQTPSHQVTQMGQEVILRCVPISNHLYFYWYRQILGQKVEFLVSFYNNEISEKSEIFDDQFSVERPDGSNFTLKIRSTKLEDSAMYFCASRGQHGHGYTFGSGTRLTVV.

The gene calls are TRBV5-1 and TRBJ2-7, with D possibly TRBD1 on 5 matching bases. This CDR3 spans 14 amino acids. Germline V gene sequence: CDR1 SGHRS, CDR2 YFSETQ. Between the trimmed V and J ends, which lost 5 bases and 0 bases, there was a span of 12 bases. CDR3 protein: CASRLLDTSYEQYF. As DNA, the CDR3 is TGCGCCAGCAGACTTCTGGACACCTCCTACGAGCAGTACTTC.

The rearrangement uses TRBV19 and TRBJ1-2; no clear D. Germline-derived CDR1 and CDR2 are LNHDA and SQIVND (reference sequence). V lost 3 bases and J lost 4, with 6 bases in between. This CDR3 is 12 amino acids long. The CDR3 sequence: CASSILGYGYTF. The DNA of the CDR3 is TGTGCCAGTAGTATCCTTGGCTATGGCTACACCTTC.

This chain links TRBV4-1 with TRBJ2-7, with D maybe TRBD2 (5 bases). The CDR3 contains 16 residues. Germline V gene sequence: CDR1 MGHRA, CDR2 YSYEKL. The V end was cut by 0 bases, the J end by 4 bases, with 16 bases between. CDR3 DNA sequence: TGCGCCAGCAGCCAAGAACCGGGGTCGACCTTTTACGAGCAGTACTTC. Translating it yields CASSQEPGSTFYEQYF.

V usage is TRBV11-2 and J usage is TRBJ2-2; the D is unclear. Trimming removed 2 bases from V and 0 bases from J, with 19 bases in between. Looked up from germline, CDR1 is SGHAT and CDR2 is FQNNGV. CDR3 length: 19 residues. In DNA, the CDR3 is TGTGCCAGCAGCTTAAGGCAGTGGCAGTCTAACGCGAACACCGGGGAGCTGTTTTTT. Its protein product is CASSLRQWQSNANTGELFF. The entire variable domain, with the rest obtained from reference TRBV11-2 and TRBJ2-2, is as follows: EAGVAQSPRYKIIEKRQSVAFWCNPISGHATLYWYQQILGQGPKLLIQFQNNGVVDDSQLPKDRFSAERLKGVDSTLKIQPAKLEDSAVYLCASSLRQWQSNANTGELFFGEGSRLTVL.